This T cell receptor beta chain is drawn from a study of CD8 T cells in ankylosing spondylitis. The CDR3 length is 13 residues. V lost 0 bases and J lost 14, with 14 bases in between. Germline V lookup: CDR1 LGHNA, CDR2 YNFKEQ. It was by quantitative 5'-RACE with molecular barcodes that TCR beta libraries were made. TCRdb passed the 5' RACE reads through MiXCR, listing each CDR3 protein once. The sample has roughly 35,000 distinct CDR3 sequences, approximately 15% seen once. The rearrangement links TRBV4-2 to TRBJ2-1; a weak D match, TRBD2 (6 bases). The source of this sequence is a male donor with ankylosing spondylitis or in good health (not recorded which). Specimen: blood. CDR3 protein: CASSQEAGDMEFF. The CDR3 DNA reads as TGTGCCAGCAGCCAAGAAGCGGGCGACATGGAGTTCTTC.